The 12 T cell receptor beta chains presented below share a single source sample, sequenced in a study of blood T cell repertoires in COVID-19. The assay was immunoSEQ multiplex PCR, and TCRdb's table has in-frame clones only and misses some. The data contain 150,000 to 200,000 clones, 60% to 80% of them singletons. The sequenced sample was peripheral blood. These receptor sequences come from a woman between 65 and 79 years old with acute or convalescent COVID-19.

The rearrangement links TRBV10-3 to TRBJ2-5; tentatively, D is TRBD1 (6 bases). The CDR3 length is 14 residues. Trimming took off 7 bases at V and 5 bases at J, with 17 bases between the two ends. Germline CDR1 ENHRY, CDR2 SYGVKD. The CDR3 DNA is TGTGCCATCACCGATCCCATGAGGGGGGAGACCCAGTACTTC. Translated, it gives CAITDPMRGETQYF.

This clone was detected only once. The chain links TRBV6-5 to TRBJ1-6; 8 positions agree with TRBD1. Unmatched junction bases numbered 9, after V lost 6 bases and J lost 8 bases. This CDR3 contains 15 residues. The germline gives CDR1 MNHEY, CDR2 SVGAGI. CDR3 DNA sequence: TGTGCCAGCAGACGACGGGACAGGCTTTATTCACCCCTCCACTTT. This translates into CASRRRDRLYSPLHF.

This clone was counted between two and nine times. The rearrangement joins TRBV3-1 (or the pseudogene TRBV3-2) to TRBJ1-2; D is unresolved. CDR3 size: 14 residues. Trimming removed 1 base at V and 5 bases at J, with 11 bases between. Looked up from germline, CDR1 is LGHDT and CDR2 is YNNKEL (reference sequence). Written as DNA, the CDR3 is TGTGCCAGCAGCCAAGGAAGAAGCGTTTATGGCTACACCTTC. Its translation: CASSQGRSVYGYTF.

The V and J genes are TRBV7-9 and TRBJ1-2; 11 positions agree with TRBD1. The CDR3 covers 17 residues. The germline CDR1 and CDR2 sequences are SEHNR and FQNEAQ (reference sequence). V trimming: 4 bases; J trimming: 3 bases; junction bases outside the gene matches: 10. CDR3 nucleotide sequence: TGTGCCAGCAGCTCAGGATGGACAGGGGGCGACGACTATGGCTACACCTTC. Translated: CASSSGWTGGDDYGYTF.

The J gene is TRBJ2-3, the V gene TRBV19; possible D gene TRBD1, 6 bases. The CDR3 runs to 17 residues. Germline values: CDR1 LNHDA, CDR2 SQIVND (reference sequence). The V end lost 5 bases, the J end lost 2 bases, and 20 bases lay between the germline ends. The CDR3 reads CASSQIFLDRITDTQYF. The CDR3 region has the DNA TGTGCCAGTAGTCAAATCTTTCTCGACAGGATCACAGATACGCAGTATTTT.

The table lists this clone with a count of one. V gene TRBV24-1 combines with J gene TRBJ2-1; 10 nucleotides agree with TRBD2. After removal of 3 bases from V and 12 bases from J, the junction contained 10 bases not matched to a gene. This CDR3 contains 15 residues. Per the germline V gene, CDR1 is KGHDR and CDR2 is SFDVKD. DNA of the CDR3: TGTGCCACCAGTGATCCCAGCGGGAGGGTCCGCGGGCAGTTCTTC. It translates to CATSDPSGRVRGQFF.

The chain couples TRBV5-1 to TRBJ2-5; a weak D match, TRBD1 (8 bases). Trimming removed 0 bases from V and 4 bases from J, with 16 bases in between. The CDR3 runs 16 residues. The germline gives CDR1 SGHRS, CDR2 YFSETQ. CDR3 loop: CASSLGTGRVRETQYF. DNA for the CDR3: TGCGCCAGCAGCTTGGGGACAGGGAGGGTCAGAGAGACCCAGTACTTC.

The chain has TRBV25-1 and TRBJ1-4; D may be TRBD1 (6 bases). Germline V lookup: CDR1 MGHDK, CDR2 SYGVNS. Deletions cut 6 bases from V and 8 bases from J, with 13 bases between. The CDR3 has 13 residues. This chain's CDR3 is CASRAQGYEKLFF. The CDR3 nucleotides read TGTGCCAGCAGGGCCCAGGGGTACGAAAAACTGTTTTTT.

The chain joins TRBV10-3 to TRBJ2-6; possibly TRBD1 for D (6 bases). From germline, CDR1 is ENHRY and CDR2 SYGVKD. This CDR3 is built from 16 residues. V was trimmed by 5 bases and J by 4 bases, leaving 15 bases between them. The CDR3 nucleotides read TGTGCCATCAGTTATTCAGGGGCGGAAGGGGCCAACGTCCTGACTTTC. This sequence encodes CAISYSGAEGANVLTF.

The rearrangement uses TRBV24-1 and TRBJ2-2; maybe TRBD2 (6 bases). Germline CDR1 and CDR2: KGHDR and SFDVKD. V was cut by 2 bases and J by 1 base, with 10 bases left in between. The CDR3 extends over 16 amino acids. The CDR3 is CATSDSGDVNTGELFF. CDR3 nucleotides: TGTGCCACCAGTGATTCGGGGGACGTGAACACCGGGGAGCTGTTTTTT.

The CDR3 here is CASSPPGNYGYTF. CDR3 DNA sequence: TGCGCCAGCAGCCCCCCAGGAAACTATGGCTACACCTTC. The chain carries TRBV5-1 and TRBJ1-2; no reliable D call. The CDR3 length is 13 residues. CDR1 is SGHRS and CDR2 is YFSETQ in the germline V gene. V dropped 4 bases and J dropped 2 bases, with 9 bases sitting between them.

This sequence joins TRBV7-6 and TRBJ1-3; D is undetermined. V lost 1 base and J lost 1, with 8 bases in between. Germline V gives CDR1 SGHVS, CDR2 FNYEAQ. This CDR3 contains 15 residues. The CDR3 sequence: CASSLVAGSGNTIYF. CDR3 sequence (DNA): TGTGCCAGCAGCTTAGTAGCCGGGTCTGGAAACACCATATATTTT.